Below are 7 T cell receptor beta chains sequenced from a single sample in a study of T cell responses to AZD1222 COVID-19 vaccine. Measured with immunoSEQ multiplex PCR; TCRdb has only the in-frame clones, and not every one. The data contain 90,000 to 140,000 clones, around 90% of them singletons. The sequences come from peripheral blood, collected on day 0 of AZD1222 vaccination. The receptors derive from an adult in good health.

This rearrangement joins TRBV6-5 to TRBJ1-2; 8 nucleotides match TRBD1. Unmatched junction bases numbered 3, after V lost 2 bases and J lost 4 bases. CDR3 length: 14 amino acids. The germline gives CDR1 MNHEY, CDR2 SVGAGI. CDR3 region: CASSYVGQGYGYTF. The CDR3 coding sequence is TGTGCCAGCAGTTACGTCGGACAGGGCTATGGCTACACCTTC.

V usage is TRBV19 and J usage is TRBJ2-3, with D unclear. V lost 3 bases to trimming and J lost 1 base, with 11 bases between them. The CDR3 contains 15 residues. Germline CDR1 reads LNHDA; CDR2 reads SQIVND (reference sequence). The CDR3 protein is CASSMSGFGTDTQYF. CDR3 coding DNA: TGTGCCAGTAGTATGTCCGGGTTCGGCACAGATACGCAGTATTTT.

The chain uses TRBV7-2 and TRBJ1-5; no clear D. The length of the CDR3 is 14 residues. V was cut by 1 base and J by 7 bases, with 11 bases left in between. Germline V CDR1 and CDR2: SGHTA, FQGNSA. DNA of the CDR3: TGTGCCAGCAGCTTAGTGTCGGGGAAGCAGCCCCAGCATTTT. Protein sequence: CASSLVSGKQPQHF.

This clone has just a few counts. The chain is built from TRBV3-1 (or the pseudogene TRBV3-2) and TRBJ2-7; the match to TRBD1 covers 7 bases. V lost 4 bases to trimming and J lost 3 bases; unmatched junction nucleotides: 12. Germline assignment: CDR1 LGHDT and CDR2 YNNKEL (reference sequence). The CDR3 runs to 16 residues. CDR3 protein: CASSLRLGTANYEQYF. CDR3 sequence (DNA): TGTGCCAGCAGCCTCCGTCTAGGGACAGCAAACTACGAGCAGTACTTC.

V usage is TRBV28 and J usage is TRBJ2-2; 13 bases match TRBD2. With 8 bases clipped from V and 5 bases from J, the junction kept 8 bases outside the gene matches. The CDR3 extends over 16 amino acids. Germline CDR1 and CDR2: MDHEN and SYDVKM. In DNA, the CDR3 is TGTGCCAGCGGGACTAGCGGGATGGTCTGGACCGGGGAGCTGTTTTTT. Translating it yields CASGTSGMVWTGELFF.

The genes are TRBV18 and TRBJ2-2, with 9 positions matching TRBD2. V shed 3 bases and J 0 bases; nucleotides not matched to a gene: 5. This CDR3 region has 17 residues. CDR1 is KGHSH, CDR2 LQKENI, per germline. CDR3 sequence: CASSPTSGGSNTGELFF. CDR3 in DNA: TGTGCCAGCTCACCGACTAGCGGAGGCTCGAACACCGGGGAGCTGTTTTTT.

V and J are TRBV7-9 and TRBJ2-3; 15 bases align to TRBD2. The germline gives CDR1 SEHNR, CDR2 FQNEAQ (reference sequence). Unmatched junction bases numbered 6, after V lost 5 bases and J lost 0 bases. The CDR3 has 18 amino acids. CDR3 amino acids: CASSAGTSGRPSTDTQYF. For the CDR3, the DNA is TGTGCCAGCAGCGCCGGGACTAGCGGGAGGCCAAGCACAGATACGCAGTATTTT.